This T cell receptor beta chain originates from a study of chemoradiotherapy in HPV16-positive cancers. Study summary: A couple of HPV16-positive patients' cells yielded candidate HPV-specific clones and common motifs.

Points from the study as a whole: HPV-responsive T-cell expansion during chemoradiotherapy was linked to improved recurrence-free survival in HPV16-positive patients. The functional HPV-specific definition rests on just a couple of HPV16-positive patients.

The V segment lost 2 bases and the J segment 7 bases; nucleotides outside the gene matches: 5. Germline V gene data show CDR1 as MNHEY and CDR2 as SMNVEV (reference sequence). This CDR3 is built from 14 residues. Repeated repertoire sampling spanned the course of chemoradiotherapy. The method was immunoSEQ multiplex PCR; TCRdb's version includes in-frame clones alone and lacks a portion of them. Here the sample spans tens of thousands of clones, around 90% being singletons. Concerning this clone: As yet, its antigen is unknown.

The J gene is TRBJ1-5, the V gene TRBV27, with TRBD1 matching 7 bases. This TCR derives from a human donor with HPV-associated anogenital cancer. This sample comprised blood, obtained from a patient who underwent chemoradiotherapy. The DNA for the CDR3 is TGTGCCAGCAGTTTAGTCAGGGGGGAACAGCCCCAGCATTTT. It translates to CASSLVRGEQPQHF.